This T cell receptor beta chain was observed in a study of monozygotic twins with inflammatory bowel disease. Study conclusions and caveats: Healthy co-twins had higher TCRbeta inverse Simpson diversity than their IBD twins.

The CDR3 totals 13 residues. Germline lookup yields CDR1 MNHEY and CDR2 SVGEGT. With respect to this clonotype: As yet, its antigen is unknown.

Each donor supplied under 3 ml of blood. The template was total RNA from whole blood, with no T cell sorting. Total RNA, at roughly 3.5 ug, went into every TCR library. TCRdb processed the 5' RACE reads again and assigns one entry to each CDR3 protein, with no DNA. The listing contains around 450,000 distinct CDR3 sequences. The sequencing sample was made of blood. The source of this sequence is a human donor with ulcerative colitis or Crohn's disease, or a healthy co-twin of an affected twin (not recorded which). The rearrangement joins TRBV6-2 or TRBV6-3 to TRBJ2-2; TCRdb reports TRBD1, a call that lacks DNA to check it against. The CDR3 spells CASRQGAAGELFF.